The source of this T cell receptor (beta chain) is a study of T cells in Graves' hyperthyroidism and ophthalmopathy. Amplified TCR beta CDR3 regions came from RNA transcripts. The HTBI primer set was used in a first-round RT-PCR of the TCR CDR3. TCRdb ran MiXCR on the multiplex PCR reads and lists one entry per CDR3 protein. The table records 300,000 to 450,000 distinct CDR3 sequences, roughly 14% of them present only once. This clonotype has at least ten counts. This CDR3 spans 14 amino acids. The germline V gene encodes CDR1 MDHEN and CDR2 SYDVKM. V was cut by 6 bases and J by 5 bases, with 16 bases left in between.

The sequence came from a woman under 30 with Graves' hyperthyroidism that later progressed to Graves' ophthalmopathy. The chain employs TRBV28 and TRBJ1-2; D might be TRBD1 (6 bases). The sequenced material came from blood. The CDR3 coding sequence is TGTGCCAGCAGCACCAAGGACAGCTTTTATGGCTACACCTTC. Translated, it gives CASSTKDSFYGYTF.